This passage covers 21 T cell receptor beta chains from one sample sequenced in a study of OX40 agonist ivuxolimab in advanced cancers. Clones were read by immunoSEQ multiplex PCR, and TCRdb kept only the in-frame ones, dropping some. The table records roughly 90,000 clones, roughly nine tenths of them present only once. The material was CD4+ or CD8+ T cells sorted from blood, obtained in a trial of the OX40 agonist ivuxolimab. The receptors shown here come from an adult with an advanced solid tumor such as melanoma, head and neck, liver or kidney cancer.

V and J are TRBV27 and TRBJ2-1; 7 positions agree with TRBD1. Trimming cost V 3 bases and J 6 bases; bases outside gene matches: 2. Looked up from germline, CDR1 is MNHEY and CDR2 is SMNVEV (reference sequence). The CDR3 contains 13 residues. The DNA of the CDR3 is TGTGCCAGCAGTTTGGCAGGGGGCAATGAGCAGTTCTTC. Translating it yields CASSLAGGNEQFF.

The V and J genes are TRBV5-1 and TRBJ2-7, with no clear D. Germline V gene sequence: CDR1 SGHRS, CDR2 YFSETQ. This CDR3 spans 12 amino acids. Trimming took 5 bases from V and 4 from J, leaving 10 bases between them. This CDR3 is CASRPDRYEQYF. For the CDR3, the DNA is TGCGCCAGCAGGCCCGACCGATACGAGCAGTACTTC.

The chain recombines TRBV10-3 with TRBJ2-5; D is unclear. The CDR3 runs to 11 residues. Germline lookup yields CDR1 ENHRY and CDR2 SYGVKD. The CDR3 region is CATESQETQYF. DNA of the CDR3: TGTGCTACGGAGTCTCAAGAGACCCAGTACTTC.

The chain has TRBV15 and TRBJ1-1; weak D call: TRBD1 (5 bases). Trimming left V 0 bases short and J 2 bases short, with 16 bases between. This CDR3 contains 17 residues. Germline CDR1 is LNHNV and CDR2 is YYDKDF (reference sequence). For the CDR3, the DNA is TGTGCCACCAGCAGAGATTGGGGCGGGACGGGAAACACTGAAGCTTTCTTT. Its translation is CATSRDWGGTGNTEAFF.

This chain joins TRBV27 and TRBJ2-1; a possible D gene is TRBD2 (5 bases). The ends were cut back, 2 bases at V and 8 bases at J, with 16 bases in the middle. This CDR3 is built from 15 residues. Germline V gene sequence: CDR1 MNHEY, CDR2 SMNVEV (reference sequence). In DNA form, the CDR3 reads TGTGCCAGCAGTTTAAACCTGGTAGCGACGGATGAGCAGTTCTTC. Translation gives CASSLNLVATDEQFF.

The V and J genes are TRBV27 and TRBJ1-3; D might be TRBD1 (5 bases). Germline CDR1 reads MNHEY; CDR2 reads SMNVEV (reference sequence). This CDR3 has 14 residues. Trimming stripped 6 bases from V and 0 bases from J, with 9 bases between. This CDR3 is CASRGLNSGNTIYF. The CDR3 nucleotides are TGTGCCAGCAGGGGACTGAACTCTGGAAACACCATATATTTT.

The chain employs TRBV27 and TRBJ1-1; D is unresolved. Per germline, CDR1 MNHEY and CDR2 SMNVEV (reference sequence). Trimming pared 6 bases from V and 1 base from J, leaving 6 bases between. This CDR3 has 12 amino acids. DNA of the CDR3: TGTGCCAGCAGAAGACGGAACACTGAAGCTTTCTTT. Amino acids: CASRRRNTEAFF.

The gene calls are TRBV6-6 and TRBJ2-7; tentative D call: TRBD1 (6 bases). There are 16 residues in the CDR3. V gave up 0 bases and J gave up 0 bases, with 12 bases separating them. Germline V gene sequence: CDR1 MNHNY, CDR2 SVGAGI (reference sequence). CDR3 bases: TGTGCCAGCAGTTACTCGAGCAGGGGATACTCCTACGAGCAGTACTTC. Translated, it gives CASSYSSRGYSYEQYF.

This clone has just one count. CDR3 loop: CASSTTGARNTEAFF. For the CDR3, the DNA is TGTGCCAGCAGCACTACAGGGGCCAGGAACACTGAAGCTTTCTTT. The gene calls are TRBV5-4 and TRBJ1-1; 7 nucleotides agree with TRBD1. Germline trimming cut 4 bases from V and 1 base from J; bases unmatched to any gene: 7. CDR1 is SGHNT, CDR2 YYREEE, per germline (reference sequence). The CDR3 sequence is 15 residues long.

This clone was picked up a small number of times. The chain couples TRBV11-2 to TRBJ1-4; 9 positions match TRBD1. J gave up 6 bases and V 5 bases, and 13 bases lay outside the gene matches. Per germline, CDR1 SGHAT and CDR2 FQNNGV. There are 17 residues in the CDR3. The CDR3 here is CASSTGTGRGRDEKLFF. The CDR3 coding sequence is TGTGCCAGCAGCACCGGGACAGGGAGGGGGAGAGATGAAAAACTGTTTTTT.

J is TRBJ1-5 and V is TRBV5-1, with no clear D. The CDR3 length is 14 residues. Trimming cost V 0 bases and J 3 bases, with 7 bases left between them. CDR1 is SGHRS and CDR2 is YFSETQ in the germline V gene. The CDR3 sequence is CASSLGGNNQPQHF. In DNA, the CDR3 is TGCGCCAGCAGCTTGGGCGGGAACAATCAGCCCCAGCATTTT.

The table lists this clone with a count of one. The CDR3 nucleotides read TGTGCCAGCAGCTTAGCTGGGACAGGGGTAAATGAGCAGTTCTTC. Its translation: CASSLAGTGVNEQFF. The chain employs TRBV7-9 and TRBJ2-1, with 10 positions matching TRBD1. From germline, CDR1 is SEHNR and CDR2 FQNEAQ (reference sequence). Trimming removed 0 bases from V and 7 bases from J; junction bases left unmatched: 3. The CDR3 covers 15 residues.

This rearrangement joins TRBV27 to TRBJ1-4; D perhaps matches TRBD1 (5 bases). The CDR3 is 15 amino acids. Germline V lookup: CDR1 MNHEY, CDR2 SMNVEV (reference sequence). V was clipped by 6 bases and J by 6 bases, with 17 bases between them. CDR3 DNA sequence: TGTGCCAGCAGGAGCCGGGGGGTAGTCGATGAAAAACTGTTTTTT. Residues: CASRSRGVVDEKLFF.

The CDR3 loop is CASSTRRRKLFF. DNA for the CDR3: TGTGCCAGCAGCACTCGACGGAGGAAACTGTTTTTT. V is TRBV5-6 and J is TRBJ1-4, with D uncertain. This CDR3 contains 12 residues. V lost 4 bases to trimming and J lost 11 bases, with 12 bases between them. Germline V gene sequence: CDR1 SGHDT, CDR2 YYEEEE.

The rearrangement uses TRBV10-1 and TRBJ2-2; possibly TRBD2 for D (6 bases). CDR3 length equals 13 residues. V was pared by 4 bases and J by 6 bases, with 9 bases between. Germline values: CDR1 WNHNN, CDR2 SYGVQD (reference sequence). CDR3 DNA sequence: TGCGCCAGCAGTGCTAGCGTGGCCGGGGAGCTGTTTTTT. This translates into CASSASVAGELFF.

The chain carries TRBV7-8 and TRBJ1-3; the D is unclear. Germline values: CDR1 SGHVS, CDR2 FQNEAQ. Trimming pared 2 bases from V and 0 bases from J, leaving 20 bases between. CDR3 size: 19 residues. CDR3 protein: CASSLIDLAADYSGNTIYF. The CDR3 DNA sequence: TGTGCCAGCAGCTTAATTGACTTGGCAGCTGATTACTCTGGAAACACCATATATTTT.

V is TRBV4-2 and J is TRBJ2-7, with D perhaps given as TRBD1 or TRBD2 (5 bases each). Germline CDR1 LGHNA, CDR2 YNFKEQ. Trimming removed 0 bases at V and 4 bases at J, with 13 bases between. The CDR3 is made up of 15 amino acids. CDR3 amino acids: CASSQERRDPYEQYF. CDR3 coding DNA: TGTGCCAGCAGCCAAGAGAGACGGGACCCTTACGAGCAGTACTTC.

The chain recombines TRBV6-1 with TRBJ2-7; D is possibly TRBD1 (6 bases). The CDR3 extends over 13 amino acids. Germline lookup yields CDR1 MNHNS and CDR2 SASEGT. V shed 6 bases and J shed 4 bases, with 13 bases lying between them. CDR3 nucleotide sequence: TGTGCCAGCAGCCCGGCAGGGGATTACGAGCAGTACTTC. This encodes CASSPAGDYEQYF.

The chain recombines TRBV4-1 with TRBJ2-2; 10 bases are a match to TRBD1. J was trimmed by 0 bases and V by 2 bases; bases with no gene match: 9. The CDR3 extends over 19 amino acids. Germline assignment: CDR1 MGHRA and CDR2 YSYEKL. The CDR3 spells CASSQRGGQGTSNTGELFF. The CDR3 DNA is TGCGCCAGCAGCCAACGGGGGGGACAGGGGACATCGAACACCGGGGAGCTGTTTTTT.

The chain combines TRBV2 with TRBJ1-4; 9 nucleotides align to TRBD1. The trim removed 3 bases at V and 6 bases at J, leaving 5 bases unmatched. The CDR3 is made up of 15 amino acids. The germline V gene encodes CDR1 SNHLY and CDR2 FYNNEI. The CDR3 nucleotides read TGTGCCAGCAGTGACCCGGACAGGGGTCATGAAAAACTGTTTTTT. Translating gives CASSDPDRGHEKLFF. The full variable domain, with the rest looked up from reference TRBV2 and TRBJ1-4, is EPEVTQTPSHQVTQMGQEVILRCVPISNHLYFYWYRQILGQKVEFLVSFYNNEISEKSEIFDDQFSVERPDGSNFTLKIRSTKLEDSAMYFCASSDPDRGHEKLFFGSGTQLSVL.

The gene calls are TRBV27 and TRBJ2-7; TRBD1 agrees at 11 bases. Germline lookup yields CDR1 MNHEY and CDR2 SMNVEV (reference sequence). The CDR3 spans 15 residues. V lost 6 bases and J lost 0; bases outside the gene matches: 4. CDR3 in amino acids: CASSQDRGLSYEQYF. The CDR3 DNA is TGTGCCAGCAGCCAGGACAGGGGGCTCTCCTACGAGCAGTACTTC.